A single TCR beta chain is shown here with its context. This clonotype was seen repeatedly, ten times or more. The antigen this receptor binds is unknown. The record has no base qualities; no much larger clone is one base away. CDR1 and CDR2 were assigned from the germline V gene as MDHEN and SYDVKM. The CDR3 numbers 14 residues from cysteine through phenylalanine. The DNA shown is the 42-base CDR3, in frame from base 1. Unmatched junction bases come to 5, with V trimmed by 5 bases and J by 6 bases. The source of the sample is a study of T cell repertoires in cytomegalovirus infection (dated by TCRdb to the late 2010s). Background on the whole study: Donor HLA type was relevant to the analysis, as public TCR beta signatures indicated carriage of CMV infection together with the matching HLA type. Overall study outcomes, separate from this receptor: The ex vivo response was dominated by HLA-C-restricted CMV-specific TCR beta clonotypes, and the single most frequent clonotype in two of eight donors was supplied by these HLA-C-restricted clonotypes. In both this cohort and an independent roughly 350-donor cohort, the cumulative frequency of public TCR beta family members distinguished carriers of CMV infection plus the relevant HLA type.

The instrument given in TCRdb is Illumina HiSeq 1500. Using fastp trimming at Q25 and MiXCR clonotype assembly, TCRdb reanalyzed the public sequencing data and kept in-frame beta chains. One record per CDR3 amino acid sequence lists the most common genes and DNA. The sample table lists 200,000 or so distinct CDR3 sequences, under 25% of them with a count of one. About 2.9% of the sample belongs to the ten largest clones. Sequencing used PBMCs. Recombination joined TRBV28 with TRBJ2-1, and 9 junctional nucleotides match TRBD2. The receptor comes from a human donor in good health (CMV status not recorded). Some clones in this sample may be carry-over from other donors' samples. The bases are TGTGCCAGCAGTCTTAGCGGGAGTATCAATGAGCAGTTCTTC. This encodes CASSLSGSINEQFF. The CDR3 plus the reference TRBV28 and TRBJ2-1 genes for the other parts give the full variable domain: DVKVTQSSRYLVKRTGEKVFLECVQDMDHENMFWYRQDPGLGLRLIYFSYDVKMKEKGDIPEGYSVSREKKERFSLILESASTNQTSMYLCASSLSGSINEQFFGPGTRLTVL.